Listed below are T cell receptor beta chains from one sample, sequenced in a study of cytomegalovirus exposure and HLA in healthy donors. Repertoires were generated with immunoSEQ multiplex PCR, while TCRdb's copy carries only in-frame clones and drops some. In the table there are 98,000 or so clones, 77% of which are singletons. The specimen was PBMCs. These receptors all come from a female donor in good health and CMV-seronegative. The CDR3 runs from the conserved cysteine through the conserved F or W. Fields, in order: J gene, V gene, CDR3 length, clone size, D gene, CDR3 protein, CDR3 DNA. D genes are given only for firm matches. Size values are once, few and many counts, or a class for expanded clones, and some rows have none.

TRBJ2-5 | TRBV5-1 | 15 | . | TRBD2 | CASSREAGKQETQYF | TGCGCCAGCAGCCGGGAGGCAGGGAAACAAGAGACCCAGTACTTC
TRBJ2-5 | TRBV7-7 | 12 | . | . | CASSPVGETQYF | TGTGCTAGCAGCCCGGTCGGGGAGACCCAGTACTTC
TRBJ2-5 | TRBV28 | 14 | . | . | CASSLTGPSGEQYF | TGTGCCAGCAGTTTAACGGGTCCCTCGGGGGAGCAGTACTTC
TRBJ2-5 | TRBV5-4 | 16 | . | TRBD2 | CASSLALAGGKETQYF | TGTGCCAGCAGCTTGGCCTTAGCGGGGGGGAAAGAGACCCAGTACTTC
TRBJ2-7 | TRBV9 | 11 | . | . | CARLYFREQYF | TGTGCCAGATTATACTTCCGCGAGCAGTACTTC
TRBJ1-6 | TRBV18 | 15 | . | . | CASSFPGRVNSPLHF | TGTGCCAGCTCATTCCCGGGCAGGGTTAATTCACCCCTCCACTTT
TRBJ2-2 | TRBV9 | 17 | . | TRBD1 | CASSSNGRTGITGELFF | TGTGCCAGCAGCTCGAATGGTAGGACAGGGATAACCGGGGAGCTGTTTTTT
TRBJ1-2 | TRBV5-4 | 14 | . | TRBD1 | CASSQGGANYGYTF | TGTGCCAGCAGTCAGGGGGGAGCTAACTATGGCTACACCTTC
TRBJ2-3 | TRBV6-6 | 14 | . | TRBD2 | CASSWTSPRDTQYF | TGTGCCAGCAGTTGGACTAGCCCTCGGGATACGCAGTATTTT
TRBJ2-7 | TRBV6-5 | 13 | . | TRBD2 | CASSGLASYEQYF | TGTGCCAGCAGCGGACTAGCCTCCTACGAGCAGTACTTC
TRBJ1-5 | TRBV5-5 | 14 | . | . | CASSRQLDNQPQHF | TGTGCCAGCAGCAGACAGCTAGACAATCAGCCCCAGCATTTT
TRBJ1-5 | TRBV5-6 | 15 | . | . | CASSLRPTENQPQHF | TGTGCCAGCAGCCTCCGCCCGACAGAAAATCAGCCCCAGCATTTT
TRBJ2-7 | TRBV5-4 | 15 | once | TRBD1 | CASSSPGQGAFEQYF | TGTGCCAGCAGCTCTCCGGGACAGGGGGCGTTCGAGCAGTACTTC